This TCR beta chain was captured by sequencing in a study of patients and donors after allogeneic stem cell transplantation. This clonotype was seen only a few times. Deletions cut 6 bases from V and 2 bases from J, with 12 bases between. The length of the CDR3 is 14 residues. TCRdb reprocessed the RT-PCR reads via MiXCR and lists one record per CDR3 protein. Here the sample spans 150,000 to 200,000 distinct CDR3 sequences, about 32% being singletons. The chain recombines TRBV12-3 or TRBV12-4 with TRBJ2-3; perhaps D is TRBD1 or TRBD2 (5 bases each). This TCR was recovered from a human donor who was either an allogeneic HSCT recipient or a stem cell or donor lymphocyte infusion donor (not recorded which). It is not recorded whose cells these are; they may come from a transplant donor. The sample comprised blood, either unsorted or a sorted T cell fraction (not recorded which). CDR3 nucleotide sequence: TGTGCCAGCAGCGGGGACCAGTCCACAGATACGCAGTATTTT. Translation gives CASSGDQSTDTQYF.